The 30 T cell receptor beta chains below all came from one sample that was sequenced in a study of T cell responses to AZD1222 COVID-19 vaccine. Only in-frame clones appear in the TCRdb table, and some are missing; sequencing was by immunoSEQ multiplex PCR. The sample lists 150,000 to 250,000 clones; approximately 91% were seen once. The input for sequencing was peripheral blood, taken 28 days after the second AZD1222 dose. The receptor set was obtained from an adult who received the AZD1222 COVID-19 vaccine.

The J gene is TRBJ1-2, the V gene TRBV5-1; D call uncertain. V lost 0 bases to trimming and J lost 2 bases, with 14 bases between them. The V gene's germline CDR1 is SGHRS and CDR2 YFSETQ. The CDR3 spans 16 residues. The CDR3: CASSLGYPNSNYGYTF. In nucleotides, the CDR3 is TGCGCCAGCAGCTTGGGATATCCGAATTCAAACTATGGCTACACCTTC.

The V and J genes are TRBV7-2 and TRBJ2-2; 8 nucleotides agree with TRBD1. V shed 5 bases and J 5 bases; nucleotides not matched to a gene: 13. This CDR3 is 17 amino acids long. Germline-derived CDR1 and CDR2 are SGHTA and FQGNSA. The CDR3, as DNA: TGTGCCAGCAGCCCGCCCAAGGGACAGGCTGGGACCGGGGAGCTGTTTTTT. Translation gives CASSPPKGQAGTGELFF. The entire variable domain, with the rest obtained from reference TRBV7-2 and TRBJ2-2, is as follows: GAGVSQSPSNKVTEKGKDVELRCDPISGHTALYWYRQSLGQGLEFLIYFQGNSAPDKSGLPSDRFSAERTGGSVSTLTIQRTQQEDSAVYLCASSPPKGQAGTGELFFGEGSRLTVL.

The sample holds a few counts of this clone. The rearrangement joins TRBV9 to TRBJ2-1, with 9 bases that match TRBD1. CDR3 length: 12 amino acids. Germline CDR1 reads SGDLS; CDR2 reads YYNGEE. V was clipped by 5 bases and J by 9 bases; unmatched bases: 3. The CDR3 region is CASRDRGGEQFF. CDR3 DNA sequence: TGTGCCAGCAGGGACAGGGGAGGTGAGCAGTTCTTC.

The CDR3 sequence: CASISGTSGTSPPYEQYF. The CDR3, as DNA: TGTGCCAGCATTTCGGGGACTAGCGGGACGTCGCCCCCCTACGAGCAGTACTTC. This chain joins TRBV28 and TRBJ2-7, with TRBD2 matching over 13 bases. This CDR3 spans 18 amino acids. Trimming at V came to 7 bases and at J to 2 bases, leaving 14 bases not matched to a gene. Germline V gives CDR1 MDHEN, CDR2 SYDVKM. The variable domain in full, with the rest retrieved from reference TRBV28 and TRBJ2-7, is DVKVTQSSRYLVKRTGEKVFLECVQDMDHENMFWYRQDPGLGLRLIYFSYDVKMKEKGDIPEGYSVSREKKERFSLILESASTNQTSMYLCASISGTSGTSPPYEQYFGPGTRLTVT.

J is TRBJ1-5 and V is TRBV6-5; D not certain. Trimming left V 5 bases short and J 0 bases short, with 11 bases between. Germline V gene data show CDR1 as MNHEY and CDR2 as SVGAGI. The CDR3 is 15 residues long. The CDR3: CASSPGPYSNQPQHF. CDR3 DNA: TGTGCCAGCAGTCCCGGACCCTATAGCAATCAGCCCCAGCATTTT.

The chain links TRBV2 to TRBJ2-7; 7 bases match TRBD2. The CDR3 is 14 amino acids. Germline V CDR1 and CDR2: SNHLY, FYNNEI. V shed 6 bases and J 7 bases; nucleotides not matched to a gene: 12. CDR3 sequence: CASSELARDGEQYF. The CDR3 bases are TGTGCCAGCAGCGAACTAGCGAGGGACGGAGAGCAGTACTTC.

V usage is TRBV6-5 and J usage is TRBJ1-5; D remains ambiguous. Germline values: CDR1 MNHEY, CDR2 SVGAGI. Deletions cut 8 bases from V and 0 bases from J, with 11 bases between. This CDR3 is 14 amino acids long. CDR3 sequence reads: CASHRINSNQPQHF. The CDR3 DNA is TGTGCCAGCCACCGGATCAATAGCAATCAGCCCCAGCATTTT.

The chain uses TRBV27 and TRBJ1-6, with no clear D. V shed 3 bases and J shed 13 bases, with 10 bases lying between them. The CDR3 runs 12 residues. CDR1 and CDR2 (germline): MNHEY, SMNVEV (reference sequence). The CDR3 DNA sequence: TGTGCCAGCAGTTTTCCCGATCGGCCCCTCCACTTT. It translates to CASSFPDRPLHF.

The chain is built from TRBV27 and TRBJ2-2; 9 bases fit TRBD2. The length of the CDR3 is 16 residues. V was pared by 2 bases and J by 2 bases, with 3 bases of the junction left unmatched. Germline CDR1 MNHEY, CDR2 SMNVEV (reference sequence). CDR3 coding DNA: TGTGCCAGCAGTTTAGGGCTAGCGGGAAACACCGGGGAGCTGTTTTTT. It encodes CASSLGLAGNTGELFF.

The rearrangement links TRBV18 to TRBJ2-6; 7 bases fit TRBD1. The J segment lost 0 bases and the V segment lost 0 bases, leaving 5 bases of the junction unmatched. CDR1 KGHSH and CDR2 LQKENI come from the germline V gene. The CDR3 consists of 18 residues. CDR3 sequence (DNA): TGTGCCAGCTCACCACCTCAGCCAGGGGGCTCTGGGGCCAACGTCCTGACTTTC. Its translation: CASSPPQPGGSGANVLTF.

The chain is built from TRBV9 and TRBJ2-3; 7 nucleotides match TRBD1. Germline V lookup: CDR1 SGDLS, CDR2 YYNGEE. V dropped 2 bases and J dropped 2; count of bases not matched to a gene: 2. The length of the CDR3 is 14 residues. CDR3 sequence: CASSVRGFTDTQYF. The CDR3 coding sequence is TGTGCCAGCAGCGTCAGGGGGTTCACAGATACGCAGTATTTT.

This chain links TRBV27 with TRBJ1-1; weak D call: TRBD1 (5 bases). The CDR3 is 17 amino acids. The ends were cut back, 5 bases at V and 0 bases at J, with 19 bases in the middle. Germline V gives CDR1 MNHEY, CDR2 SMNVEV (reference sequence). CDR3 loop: CASSPGLQALMNTEAFF. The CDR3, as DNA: TGTGCCAGCAGTCCTGGGTTACAGGCACTAATGAACACTGAAGCTTTCTTT.

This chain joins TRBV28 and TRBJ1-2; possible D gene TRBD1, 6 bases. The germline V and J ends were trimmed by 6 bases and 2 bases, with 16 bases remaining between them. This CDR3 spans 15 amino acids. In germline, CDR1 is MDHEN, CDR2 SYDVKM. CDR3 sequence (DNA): TGTGCCAGCAGGTCTAGCAGGGGCGAGAACTATGGCTACACCTTC. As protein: CASRSSRGENYGYTF.

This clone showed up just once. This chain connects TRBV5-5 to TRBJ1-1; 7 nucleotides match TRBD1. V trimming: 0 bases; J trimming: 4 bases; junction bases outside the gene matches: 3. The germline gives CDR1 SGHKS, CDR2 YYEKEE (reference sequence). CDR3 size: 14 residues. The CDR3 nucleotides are TGTGCCAGCAGCTTGGGACAGGGACGCACTGAAGCTTTCTTT. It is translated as CASSLGQGRTEAFF.

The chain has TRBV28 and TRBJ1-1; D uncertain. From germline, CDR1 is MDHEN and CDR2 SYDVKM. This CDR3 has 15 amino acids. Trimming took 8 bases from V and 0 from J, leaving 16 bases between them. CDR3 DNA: TGTGCCAGCCTGGATGGAGGTCCTATGAACACTGAAGCTTTCTTT. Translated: CASLDGGPMNTEAFF.

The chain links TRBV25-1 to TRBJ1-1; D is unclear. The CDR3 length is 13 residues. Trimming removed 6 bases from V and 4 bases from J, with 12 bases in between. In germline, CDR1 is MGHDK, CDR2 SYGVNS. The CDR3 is CASRGGLGTEAFF. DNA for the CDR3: TGTGCCAGCAGGGGAGGGTTGGGCACTGAAGCTTTCTTT.

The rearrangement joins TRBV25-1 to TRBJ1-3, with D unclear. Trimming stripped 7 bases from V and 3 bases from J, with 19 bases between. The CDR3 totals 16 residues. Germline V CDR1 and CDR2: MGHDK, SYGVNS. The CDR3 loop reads CASTEGGSFGGNTIYF. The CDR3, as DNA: TGTGCCAGCACAGAAGGAGGGTCTTTCGGTGGAAACACCATATATTTT.

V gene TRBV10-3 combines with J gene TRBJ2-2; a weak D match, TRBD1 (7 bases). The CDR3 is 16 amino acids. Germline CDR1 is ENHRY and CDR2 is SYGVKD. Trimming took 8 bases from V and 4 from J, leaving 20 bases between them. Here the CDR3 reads CAIQGQGGAGTGELFF. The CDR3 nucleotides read TGTGCCATCCAGGGGCAGGGGGGCGCCGGCACCGGGGAGCTGTTTTTT.

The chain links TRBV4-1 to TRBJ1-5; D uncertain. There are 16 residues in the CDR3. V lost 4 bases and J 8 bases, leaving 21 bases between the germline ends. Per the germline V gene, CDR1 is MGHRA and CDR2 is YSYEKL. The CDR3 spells CASSREADVAGEPQHF. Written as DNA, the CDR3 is TGCGCCAGCAGCCGGGAGGCGGACGTAGCCGGGGAGCCCCAGCATTTT.

CDR3 nucleotide sequence: TGTGCCAGCAGTTACTCGGGGTATAATGAAAAACTGTTTTTT. Amino acid sequence: CASSYSGYNEKLFF. The V gene is TRBV6-5, the J gene TRBJ1-4, with unresolved D. Germline V gene lookup returns CDR1 MNHEY and CDR2 SVGAGI. The CDR3 length is 14 residues. The ends were cut back, 0 bases at V and 4 bases at J, with 6 bases in the middle.

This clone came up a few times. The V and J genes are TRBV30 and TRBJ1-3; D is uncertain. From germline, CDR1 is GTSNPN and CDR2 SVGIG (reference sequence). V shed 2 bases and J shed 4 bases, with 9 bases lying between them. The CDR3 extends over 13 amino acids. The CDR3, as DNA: TGTGCCTGGAGTTTGGACCTCGGAAACACCATATATTTT. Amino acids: CAWSLDLGNTIYF.

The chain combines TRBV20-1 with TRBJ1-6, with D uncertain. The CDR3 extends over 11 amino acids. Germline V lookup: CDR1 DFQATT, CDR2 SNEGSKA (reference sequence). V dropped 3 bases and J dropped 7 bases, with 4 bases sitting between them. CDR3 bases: TGCAGTGCTAGGGCCAATTCACCCCTCCACTTT. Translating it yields CSARANSPLHF.

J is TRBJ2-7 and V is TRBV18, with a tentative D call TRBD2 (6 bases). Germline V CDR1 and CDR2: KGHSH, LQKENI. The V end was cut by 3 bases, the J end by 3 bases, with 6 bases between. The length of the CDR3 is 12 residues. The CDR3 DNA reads TGTGCCAGCTCACCGGGACTCTACGAGCAGTACTTC. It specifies CASSPGLYEQYF.

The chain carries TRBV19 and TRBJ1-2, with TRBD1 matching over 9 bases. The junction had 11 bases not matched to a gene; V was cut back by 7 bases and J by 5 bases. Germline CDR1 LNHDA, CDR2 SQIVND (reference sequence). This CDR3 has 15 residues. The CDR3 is CASTNTGGNLYGYTF. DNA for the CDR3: TGTGCCAGTACGAACACAGGGGGCAACCTTTATGGCTACACCTTC.

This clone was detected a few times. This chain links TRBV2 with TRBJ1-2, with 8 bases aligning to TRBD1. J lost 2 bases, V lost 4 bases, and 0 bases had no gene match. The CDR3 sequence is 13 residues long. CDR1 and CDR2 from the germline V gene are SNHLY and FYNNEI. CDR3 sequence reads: CASSGQGNYGYTF. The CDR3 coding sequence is TGTGCCAGCAGTGGACAGGGGAACTATGGCTACACCTTC.

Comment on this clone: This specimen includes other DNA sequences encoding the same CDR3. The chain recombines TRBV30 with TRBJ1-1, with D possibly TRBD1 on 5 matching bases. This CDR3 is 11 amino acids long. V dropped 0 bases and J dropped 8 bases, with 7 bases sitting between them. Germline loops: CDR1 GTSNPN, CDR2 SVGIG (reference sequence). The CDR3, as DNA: TGTGCCTGGAGTGTAAGGGGAGAAGCTTTCTTT. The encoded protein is CAWSVRGEAFF.

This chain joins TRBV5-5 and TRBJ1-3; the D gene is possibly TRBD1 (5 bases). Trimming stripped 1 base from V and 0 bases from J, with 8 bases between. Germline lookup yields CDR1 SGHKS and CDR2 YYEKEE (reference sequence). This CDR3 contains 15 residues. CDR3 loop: CASSLLGHSGNTIYF. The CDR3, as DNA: TGTGCCAGCAGCTTGCTAGGACACTCTGGAAACACCATATATTTT.

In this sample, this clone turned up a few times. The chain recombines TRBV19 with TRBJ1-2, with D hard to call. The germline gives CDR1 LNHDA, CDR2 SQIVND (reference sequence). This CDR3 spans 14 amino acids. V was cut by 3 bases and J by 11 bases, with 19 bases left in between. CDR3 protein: CASSIWQVLPAYTF. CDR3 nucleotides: TGTGCCAGTAGTATTTGGCAGGTCCTCCCGGCGTACACCTTC.

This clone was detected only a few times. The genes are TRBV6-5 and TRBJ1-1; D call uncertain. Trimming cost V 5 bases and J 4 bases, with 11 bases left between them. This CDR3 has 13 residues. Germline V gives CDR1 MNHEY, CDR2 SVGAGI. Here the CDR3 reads CASSRRLGTEAFF. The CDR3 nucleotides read TGTGCCAGCAGTCGCAGGTTGGGCACTGAAGCTTTCTTT.

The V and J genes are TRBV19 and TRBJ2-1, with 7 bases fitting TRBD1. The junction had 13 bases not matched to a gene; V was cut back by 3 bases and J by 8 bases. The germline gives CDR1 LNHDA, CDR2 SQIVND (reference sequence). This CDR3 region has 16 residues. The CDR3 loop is CASSMWLGGFGDEQFF. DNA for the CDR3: TGTGCCAGTAGTATGTGGCTAGGGGGCTTCGGCGATGAGCAGTTCTTC. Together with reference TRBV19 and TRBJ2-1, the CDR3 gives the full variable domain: DGGITQSPKYLFRKEGQNVTLSCEQNLNHDAMYWYRQDPGQGLRLIYYSQIVNDFQKGDIAEGYSVSREKKESFPLTVTSAQKNPTAFYLCASSMWLGGFGDEQFFGPGTRLTVL.